This is a list of T cell receptor beta chains from one sample in a study of T cell changes during pregnancy in multiple sclerosis. Measured with immunoSEQ multiplex PCR; TCRdb has only the in-frame clones, and not every one. The data contain some 52,000 clones, 92% of them seen just once; the ten biggest clones take up less than 0.3%. The specimen was CD4+ T cells from peripheral blood mononuclear cells, collected in the third trimester of pregnancy. The origin of the receptors is a female donor with multiple sclerosis, enrolled in a pregnancy study. CDR3s include the opening cysteine and the closing phenylalanine or tryptophan. A D gene is named only where the DNA matches it firmly. Size tells how often a clone was seen (once, few, many) or the class of an expanded clone, and some rows leave it out.

CDR3: CASSAPAPGTGGDYNTGELFF; DNA: TGTGCCAGCAGCGCTCCAGCTCCCGGGACAGGGGGCGATTATAACACCGGGGAGCTGTTTTTT; V: TRBV9; J: TRBJ2-2; size: NA; D: TRBD1
CDR3: CASSPGTSGHEGTQFF; DNA: TGCGCCAGCAGCCCTGGGACTAGCGGTCACGAAGGGACACAGTTCTTC; V: TRBV5-1; J: TRBJ2-1; size: NA; D: TRBD2
CDR3: CASSGRDRVNTEAFF; DNA: TGTGCCAGCAGCGGACGCGACAGGGTGAACACTGAAGCTTTCTTT; V: TRBV11-1; J: TRBJ1-1; size: once; D: TRBD1
CDR3: CASSLFRTGLYGYTF; DNA: TGTGCCAGCAGTTTGTTTAGGACAGGGCTATATGGCTACACCTTC; V: TRBV27; J: TRBJ1-2; size: NA; D: TRBD1
CDR3: CASSLGPNNYGYTF; DNA: TGTGCCAGCAGCTTAGGTCCAAATAACTATGGCTACACCTTC; V: TRBV7-2; J: TRBJ1-2; size: NA; D: NA
CDR3: CASSRDRGDNEQFF; DNA: TGTGCCAGCAGCCGGGACAGGGGGGACAATGAGCAGTTCTTC; V: TRBV7-3; J: TRBJ2-1; size: NA; D: TRBD1
CDR3: CASSLQGNERGYTF; DNA: TGTGCCAGCTCACTACAGGGGAACGAGCGCGGCTACACCTTC; V: TRBV18; J: TRBJ1-2; size: NA; D: TRBD1
CDR3: CAIHRDTENLFSLFF; DNA: TGTGCCATACATCGGGACACCGAAAACCTCTTTTCGCTGTTTTTT; V: TRBV6-1; J: TRBJ2-2; size: NA; D: NA
CDR3: CAITTDRENSPLHF; DNA: TGTGCCATCACCACGGACAGGGAAAACTCACCCCTCCACTTT; V: TRBV10-3; J: TRBJ1-6; size: NA; D: TRBD1
CDR3: CASSLDYRGSEAFF; DNA: TGTGCCAGTAGTCTCGACTACAGGGGTAGTGAAGCTTTCTTT; V: TRBV19; J: TRBJ1-1; size: NA; D: TRBD1
CDR3: CASSSGGDSETQYF; DNA: TGTGCCAGCAGTTCCGGGGGAGATTCAGAGACCCAGTACTTC; V: TRBV7-9; J: TRBJ2-5; size: NA; D: NA
CDR3: CASSLPPRGTDTQYF; DNA: TGTGCCAGCAGTTTACCCCCAAGGGGAACAGATACGCAGTATTTT; V: TRBV28; J: TRBJ2-3; size: once; D: NA
CDR3: CASKGGTGGRKGYTF; DNA: TGTGCCAGCAAAGGCGGGACAGGGGGCAGGAAGGGCTACACCTTC; V: TRBV28; J: TRBJ1-2; size: NA; D: TRBD1
CDR3: CASSEYGRQATNEKLFF; DNA: TGTGCCAGCAGTGAATATGGCCGACAGGCAACTAATGAAAAACTGTTTTTT; V: TRBV6-1; J: TRBJ1-4; size: once; D: NA
CDR3: CASDGTGLDTEAFF; DNA: TGTGCCAGCGACGGGACAGGGTTGGACACTGAAGCTTTCTTT; V: TRBV5-5; J: TRBJ1-1; size: NA; D: TRBD1
CDR3: CASSTARGGGFTEAFF; DNA: TGTGCCAGTAGTACCGCCCGGGGGGGTGGATTCACTGAAGCTTTCTTT; V: TRBV19; J: TRBJ1-1; size: NA; D: NA
CDR3: CASRTSGGAGNEQFF; DNA: TGTGCCAGCAGGACTAGCGGGGGGGCCGGGAATGAGCAGTTCTTC; V: TRBV6-1; J: TRBJ2-1; size: NA; D: TRBD2
CDR3: CAISESREYEKLFF; DNA: TGTGCCATCAGTGAGTCCCGGGAATATGAAAAACTGTTTTTT; V: TRBV10-3; J: TRBJ1-4; size: NA; D: NA
CDR3: CATSRDGAPSRRLASGQFF; DNA: TGTGCCACCAGCAGAGATGGGGCCCCATCCAGGAGACTAGCTTCGGGGCAGTTCTTC; V: TRBV15; J: TRBJ2-1; size: once; D: TRBD2
CDR3: CASSSSSGGNTEAFF; DNA: TGCGCCAGCAGCTCCTCCTCAGGGGGCAACACTGAAGCTTTCTTT; V: TRBV5-1; J: TRBJ1-1; size: NA; D: TRBD1
CDR3: CASSPSGAIYEQYF; DNA: TGTGCCAGCAGTCCATCAGGGGCTATCTACGAGCAGTACTTC; V: TRBV6-1; J: TRBJ2-7; size: NA; D: NA
CDR3: CASSSTGTSGTYEQYF; DNA: TGTGCCAGCAGTTCAACCGGGACTAGCGGTACCTACGAGCAGTACTTC; V: TRBV27; J: TRBJ2-7; size: NA; D: TRBD2
CDR3: CASSLQGGTTNEKLFF; DNA: TGTGCCAGCAGCTTGCAAGGGGGTACAACTAATGAAAAACTGTTTTTT; V: TRBV5-4; J: TRBJ1-4; size: NA; D: NA
CDR3: CASSPFSGEADTQYF; DNA: TGTGCCAGCTCACCCTTCTCGGGGGAGGCAGATACGCAGTATTTT; V: TRBV18; J: TRBJ2-3; size: once; D: NA
CDR3: CASSSGTVTDTQYF; DNA: TGTGCCAGCTCATCCGGGACAGTCACAGATACGCAGTATTTT; V: TRBV18; J: TRBJ2-3; size: NA; D: TRBD1
CDR3: CASSIGRGSSYNEQFF; DNA: TGTGCCAGTAGTATAGGACGGGGGAGCTCCTACAATGAGCAGTTCTTC; V: TRBV19; J: TRBJ2-1; size: NA; D: NA
CDR3: CSVAGRATDTQYF; DNA: TGCAGCGTTGCGGGCAGGGCCACAGATACGCAGTATTTT; V: TRBV29-1; J: TRBJ2-3; size: NA; D: NA
CDR3: CASSLLSPPPYEQYF; DNA: TGTGCCAGCAGTCTACTAAGTCCGCCCCCCTACGAGCAGTACTTC; V: TRBV6-1; J: TRBJ2-7; size: NA; D: NA
CDR3: CASIDQGRVDTGELFF; DNA: TGTGCCAGCATAGACCAGGGGCGCGTGGACACCGGGGAGCTGTTTTTT; V: TRBV6-4; J: TRBJ2-2; size: NA; D: NA
CDR3: CASSEGGSRGYTF; DNA: TGTGCCAGCAGTGAGGGGGGTTCGCGAGGCTACACCTTC; V: TRBV2; J: TRBJ1-2; size: NA; D: NA
CDR3: CASSEARGRNTEAFF; DNA: TGTGCCAGCAGTGAAGCGCGGGGACGGAACACTGAAGCTTTCTTT; V: TRBV2; J: TRBJ1-1; size: NA; D: NA
CDR3: CAWSHRDHSGNTIYF; DNA: TGTGCCTGGAGCCACAGGGACCACTCTGGAAACACCATATATTTT; V: TRBV30; J: TRBJ1-3; size: NA; D: NA
CDR3: CASSYRGGTGELFF; DNA: TGTGCCAGCAGCTACAGGGGAGGCACCGGGGAGCTGTTTTTT; V: TRBV7-3; J: TRBJ2-2; size: NA; D: NA
CDR3: CASSLAGRVNYGYTF; DNA: TGTGCCAGCAGCTTAGCTGGCAGGGTAAACTATGGCTACACCTTC; V: TRBV7-9; J: TRBJ1-2; size: few; D: NA